This T cell receptor (beta chain) was found in a study of blood T cell repertoires in COVID-19. About the research overall: Both acute and convalescent COVID-19 samples were obtained from the United States, Italy and Spain. PBMCs, B-cell-depleted T cells, or T cells provided the cDNA or gDNA that made up the material.

The CDR3 contains 14 residues. V was clipped by 2 bases and J by 4 bases; unmatched bases: 4. Germline V gene data show CDR1 as SGHRS and CDR2 as YFSETQ. Per the original data handling: Nucleated cell counts were estimated from reference gene primer amplification. Here immunoSEQ multiplex PCR was the method, and the copy in TCRdb shows in-frame clones only, minus some. V, J and clone size reflect that table, while D and trimming were determined from the DNA. The sample includes over 75,000 clones, 85% to 90% of them seen just once. The receptor's source is a human donor with active COVID-19. The donor label of this sample is uncertain. The genes are TRBV5-1 and TRBJ1-1; 8 positions match TRBD1. Sequencing was performed on peripheral blood. The CDR3 nucleotides read TGCGCCAGCAGCTTTACTACAGGGGGCACTGAAGCTTTCTTT. It encodes CASSFTTGGTEAFF.